In its sample, the clone carrying this T cell receptor (beta chain) was seen once. The source of the sample is a study of control samples from healthy donors and cancer patients. The protocol was immunoSEQ multiplex PCR, while the TCRdb copy is restricted to in-frame clones and leaves out a portion. Of tens of thousands of clones listed, about 88% are singletons. V shed 5 bases and J shed 2 bases, with 9 bases lying between them. The CDR3 is 13 residues long. The germline V gene encodes CDR1 SGHTA and CDR2 FQGTGA. This chain connects TRBV7-3 to TRBJ1-2; tentative D call: TRBD1 (5 bases). Sequenced material: blood. The receptor was derived from a man aged 45 to 65 in good health. The CDR3: CASSLGRNYGYTF. CDR3 DNA sequence: TGTGCCAGCAGCCTGGGACGGAACTATGGCTACACCTTC. The variable domain in full, with the rest retrieved from reference TRBV7-3 and TRBJ1-2, is GAGVSQTPSNKVTEKGKYVELRCDPISGHTALYWYRQSLGQGPEFLIYFQGTGAADDSGLPNDRFFAVRPEGSVSTLKIQRTERGDSAVYLCASSLGRNYGYTFGSGTRLTVV.